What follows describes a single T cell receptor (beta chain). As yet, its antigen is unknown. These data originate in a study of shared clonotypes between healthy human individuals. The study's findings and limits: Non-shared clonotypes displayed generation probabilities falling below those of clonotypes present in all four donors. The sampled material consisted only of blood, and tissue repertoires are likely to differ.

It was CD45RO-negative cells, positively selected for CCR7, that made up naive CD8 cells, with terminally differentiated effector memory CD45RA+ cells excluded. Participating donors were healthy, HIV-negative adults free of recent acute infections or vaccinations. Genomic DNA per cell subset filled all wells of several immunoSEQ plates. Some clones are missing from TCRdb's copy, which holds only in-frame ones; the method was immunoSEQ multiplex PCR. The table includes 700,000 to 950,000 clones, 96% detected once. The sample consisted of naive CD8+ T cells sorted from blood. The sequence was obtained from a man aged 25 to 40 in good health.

Here the CDR3 reads CASSTGTTYEQYF. The CDR3 coding sequence is TGCGCCAGCAGCACCGGGACAACCTACGAGCAGTACTTC. V is TRBV5-1 and J is TRBJ2-7, with D maybe TRBD1 (6 bases). The germline gives CDR1 SGHRS, CDR2 YFSETQ. The CDR3 extends over 13 amino acids. Trimming took 4 bases from V and 2 from J, leaving 10 bases between them.